The T cell receptor (beta chain) described here comes from a study of T-cell reconstitution after alpha-beta-depleted transplantation in children. TCRbeta library construction was performed incorporating unique molecular identifiers. TCRdb re-called the PCR reads with MiXCR, one entry per CDR3 protein. This table has about 440,000 distinct CDR3 sequences, 43% appearing once. Germline loops: CDR1 MNHNS, CDR2 SASEGT. This CDR3 has 14 amino acids. V was trimmed by 7 bases and J by 0 bases, leaving 11 bases between them. Sequenced material: PBMCs, taken before TCRalphabeta/CD19-depleted stem cell transplant. The TCR comes from a girl aged 2 to 10 with aplastic anemia, due to receive a stem cell transplant. The chain recombines TRBV6-1 with TRBJ2-3; D unresolved. The CDR3 protein is CASTKDLSTDTQYF. The CDR3, as DNA: TGTGCCAGCACCAAGGACCTTAGCACAGATACGCAGTATTTT.